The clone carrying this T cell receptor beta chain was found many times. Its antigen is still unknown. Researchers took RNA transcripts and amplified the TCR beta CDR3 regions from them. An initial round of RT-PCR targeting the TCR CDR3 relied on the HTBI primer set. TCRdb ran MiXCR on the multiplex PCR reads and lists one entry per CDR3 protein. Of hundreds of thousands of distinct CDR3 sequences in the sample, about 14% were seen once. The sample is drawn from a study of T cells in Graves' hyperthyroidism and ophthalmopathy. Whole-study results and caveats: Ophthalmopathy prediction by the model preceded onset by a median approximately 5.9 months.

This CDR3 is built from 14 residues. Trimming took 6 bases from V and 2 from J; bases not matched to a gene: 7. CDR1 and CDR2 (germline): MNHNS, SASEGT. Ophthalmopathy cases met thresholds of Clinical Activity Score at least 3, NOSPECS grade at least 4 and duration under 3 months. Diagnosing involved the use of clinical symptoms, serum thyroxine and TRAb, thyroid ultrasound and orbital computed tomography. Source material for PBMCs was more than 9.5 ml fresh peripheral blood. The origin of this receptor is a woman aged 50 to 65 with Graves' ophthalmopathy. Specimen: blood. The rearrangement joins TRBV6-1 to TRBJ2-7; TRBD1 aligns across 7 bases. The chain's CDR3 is CASRRGQVTYEQYF. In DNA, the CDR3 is TGTGCCAGCAGAAGAGGACAGGTCACCTACGAGCAGTACTTC.